These 23 T cell receptor beta chains were all obtained from the same sample, sequenced in a study of STAT3 mutations in large granular lymphocyte leukemia (dated by TCRdb to about 2019). The full study reports these points: At least one immunodominant TCRbeta clonotype was present in every T-LGLL patient, and multiple immunodominant subclonotypes appeared in about half of the T-LGLL patients.

No antigens are known for them. Library preparation was by the immunoSEQ multiplex PCR assay. The immuneACCESS repertoire file appears here via TCRdb, limited to in-frame rearrangements. These files lack a portion of the clones; in checked studies, under half of the deficit traces to unresolved V genes, and the cause of the others is not known. The table for this sample lists 12,000 or so clones; about 85% of them were counted only once. Together, the top ten hold 70% to 90% of the sample. Sequencing was done on a sample of peripheral blood mononuclear cells. The receptors stem from a man at least 80 years old with T-cell large granular lymphocyte leukemia. Some clones in this sample may be carry-over from other donors' samples. The age is the age at diagnosis.

V gene TRBV6-6 combines with J gene TRBJ1-3; 8 nucleotides agree with TRBD1. Trimming cost V 2 bases and J 3 bases; bases outside gene matches: 6. This CDR3 contains 16 residues. Germline CDR1 MNHNY, CDR2 SVGAGI (reference sequence). The CDR3 sequence is CASSYGNRGGGNTIYF. The CDR3 coding sequence is TGTGCCAGCAGTTACGGGAACAGGGGGGGTGGAAACACCATATATTTT.

This clone was observed once. The J gene is TRBJ2-3, the V gene TRBV11-1; 7 positions match TRBD1. Germline lookup yields CDR1 SGHAT and CDR2 FQDESV (reference sequence). The CDR3 consists of 12 residues. Trimming at V came to 3 bases and at J to 9 bases, leaving 3 bases not matched to a gene. CDR3 nucleotide sequence: TGTGCCAGCAGCTTCCCAGGGGGAACGCAGTATTTT. Its translation is CASSFPGGTQYF.

The chain links TRBV7-2 to TRBJ1-6; 7 nucleotides match TRBD1. V was clipped by 8 bases and J by 7 bases; unmatched bases: 11. Per the germline V gene, CDR1 is SGHTA and CDR2 is FQGNSA. CDR3 length: 15 amino acids. CDR3 amino acids: CASRRVTGTNSPLHF. DNA of the CDR3: TGTGCCAGCCGTAGGGTGACAGGGACCAATTCACCCCTCCACTTT.

The CDR3, as DNA: TGTGCCAGCAGCTTGGAATCCGGGCCCAGGTCACCCCTCCACTTT. Protein product: CASSLESGPRSPLHF. The chain joins TRBV5-7 to TRBJ1-6; no clear D gene. TRBV5-7 is identified as an open reading frame with a role that is uncertain. V was pared by 0 bases and J by 10 bases, with 14 bases between. This CDR3 spans 15 amino acids.

This clone was seen a handful of times. The chain is built from TRBV14 and TRBJ1-6; no clear D. This CDR3 is built from 16 residues. Trimming shortened V by 0 bases and J by 6 bases, and 12 bases separated the two germline ends. Per the germline V gene, CDR1 is SGHDN and CDR2 is FVKESK. CDR3 amino acids: CASSQEFGIRNSPLHF. The CDR3, as DNA: TGTGCCAGCAGCCAAGAGTTTGGCATACGTAATTCACCCCTCCACTTT.

This clone came up a few times. V usage is TRBV30 and J usage is TRBJ1-5, with D unresolved. CDR3 size: 13 residues. The V end was cut by 1 base, the J end by 5 bases, with 9 bases between. The V gene's germline CDR1 is GTSNPN and CDR2 SVGIG (reference sequence). The CDR3 DNA reads TGTGCCTGGAGTGCCGACGGGGATCAGCCCCAGCATTTT. Encoded protein: CAWSADGDQPQHF.

The V gene is TRBV5-4, the J gene TRBJ1-5; D is possibly TRBD1 (5 bases). This CDR3 is built from 14 residues. Deletions cut 4 bases from V and 1 base from J, with 9 bases between. From germline, CDR1 is SGHNT and CDR2 YYREEE (reference sequence). The CDR3 DNA sequence: TGTGCCAGCAGCACGGGGGGAAGCAATCAGCCCCAGCATTTT. Translating gives CASSTGGSNQPQHF.

The rearrangement joins TRBV18 to TRBJ2-1, with 8 bases lining up with TRBD1. V shed 6 bases, J shed 7 bases, and the junction held 14 bases outside the gene matches. The CDR3 has 16 amino acids. The V gene's germline CDR1 is KGHSH and CDR2 LQKENI. Here the CDR3 DNA reads TGTGCCAGCTCCCGAATGACAGGACAGGGTCGAAATGAGCAGTTCTTC. Protein sequence: CASSRMTGQGRNEQFF. Based on the CDR3 plus reference TRBV18 and TRBJ2-1, the full variable domain is NAGVMQNPRHLVRRRGQEARLRCSPMKGHSHVYWYRQLPEEGLKFMVYLQKENIIDESGMPKERFSAEFPKEGPSILRIQQVVRGDSAAYFCASSRMTGQGRNEQFFGPGTRLTVL.

Written as DNA, the CDR3 is TGTGCCTGGAGAACAGACGGGGTACATGGCTACACCTTC. Its translation is CAWRTDGVHGYTF. The rearrangement uses TRBV30 and TRBJ1-2; no clear D gene. Trimming took off 3 bases at V and 6 bases at J, with 14 bases between the two ends. Germline V gene data show CDR1 as GTSNPN and CDR2 as SVGIG (reference sequence). The CDR3 runs 13 residues.

The gene calls are TRBV4-3 and TRBJ2-6; 9 bases line up with TRBD1. CDR3 length: 20 amino acids. Looked up from germline, CDR1 is LGHNA and CDR2 is YSLEER. Trimming took 1 base from V and 0 from J; bases not matched to a gene: 10. The CDR3 loop reads CASSQAPSGQGDSGANVLTF. DNA for the CDR3: TGCGCCAGCAGCCAAGCCCCCTCGGGACAGGGTGACTCTGGGGCCAACGTCCTGACTTTC.

V and J are TRBV25-1 and TRBJ2-7, with TRBD1 matching over 7 bases. Germline V gene sequence: CDR1 MGHDK, CDR2 SYGVNS. Losses at the gene ends were 6 bases for V and 4 bases for J; bases not matched to a gene: 6. CDR3 length: 13 amino acids. For the CDR3, the DNA is TGTGCCAGCAGACGGACAGGTCCGTACGAGCAGTACTTC. Amino acids: CASRRTGPYEQYF.

This chain connects TRBV28 to TRBJ2-7, with a weak D call TRBD1 (5 bases). In germline, CDR1 is MDHEN, CDR2 SYDVKM. V lost 6 bases and J 9 bases, leaving 24 bases between the germline ends. This CDR3 region has 15 residues. CDR3 coding DNA: TGTGCCAGCAGCGCCAGGACAAGTCCCACCTTTTTGCAGTACTTC. Translation gives CASSARTSPTFLQYF.

This chain uses TRBV7-2 with TRBJ1-1, with D hard to call. Germline assignment: CDR1 SGHTA and CDR2 FQGNSA. Trimming cost V 1 base and J 1 base, with 7 bases left between them. The CDR3 has 14 amino acids. DNA for the CDR3: TGTGCCAGCAGCTTAGGGCTGGCGAACACTGAAGCTTTCTTT. This gives the protein CASSLGLANTEAFF.

The count of this clone is one. The chain couples TRBV4-3 to TRBJ2-6; no clear D. V gave up 4 bases and J gave up 0 bases, with 7 bases separating them. CDR3 length equals 15 residues. From germline, CDR1 is LGHNA and CDR2 YSLEER. The CDR3 is CASSPRNSGANVLTF. The CDR3 bases are TGCGCCAGCAGCCCCAGGAACTCTGGGGCCAACGTCCTGACTTTC.

This sequence joins TRBV30 and TRBJ1-5; tentative D call: TRBD1 (5 bases). This CDR3 spans 14 amino acids. The V end lost 1 base, the J end lost 6 bases, and 13 bases lay between the germline ends. The V gene's germline CDR1 is GTSNPN and CDR2 SVGIG (reference sequence). The DNA for the CDR3 is TGTGCCTGGAGTGAGTTTGGTGGGGGTCAGCCCCAGCATTTT. Encoded protein: CAWSEFGGGQPQHF. Full variable domain (rest looked up from reference TRBV30 and TRBJ1-5): SQTIHQWPATLVQPVGSPLSLECTVEGTSNPNLYWYRQAAGRGLQLLFYSVGIGQISSEVPQNLSASRPQDRQFILSSKKLLLSDSGFYLCAWSEFGGGQPQHFGDGTRLSIL.

The chain links TRBV5-4 to TRBJ1-1, with a possible D match to TRBD1 (6 bases). V was shortened by 4 bases and J by 1 base, with 17 bases between the two germline ends. The germline V gene encodes CDR1 SGHNT and CDR2 YYREEE (reference sequence). This CDR3 has 16 residues. This chain's CDR3 is CASSQGRGAKNTEAFF. The CDR3 DNA reads as TGTGCCAGCAGCCAAGGACGGGGGGCGAAGAACACTGAAGCTTTCTTT.

In DNA, the CDR3 is TGTGCCAGCAGTTTTCAGGCGGGACAGCTCTACGAGCAGTACTTC. Translated, it gives CASSFQAGQLYEQYF. The V and J genes are TRBV27 and TRBJ2-7, with D tentatively TRBD1 (7 bases). Deletions cut 3 bases from V and 3 bases from J, with 15 bases between. Germline V gene lookup returns CDR1 MNHEY and CDR2 SMNVEV (reference sequence). The CDR3 length is 15 residues.

The chain recombines TRBV11-1 with TRBJ1-6; 7 bases agree with TRBD1. The CDR3 sequence is 14 residues long. Germline V CDR1 and CDR2: SGHAT, FQDESV (reference sequence). Trimming at V came to 5 bases and at J to 10 bases, leaving 8 bases not matched to a gene. CDR3 sequence: CASSAGDRYSPLHF. CDR3 in DNA: TGTGCCAGCAGCGCGGGGGACAGATACTCACCCCTCCACTTT.

This clone has a single count. The chain joins TRBV5-4 to TRBJ2-7, with 10 nucleotides matching TRBD1. Germline-derived CDR1 and CDR2 are SGHNT and YYREEE (reference sequence). Trimming removed 3 bases from V and 6 bases from J; junction bases left unmatched: 6. The CDR3 has 14 amino acids. The CDR3 loop reads CASSSGQGVGEQYF. The CDR3, as DNA: TGTGCCAGCAGCTCCGGACAGGGGGTCGGCGAGCAGTACTTC.

V usage is TRBV11-2 and J usage is TRBJ1-4, with 7 bases that match TRBD1. CDR1 is SGHAT, CDR2 FQNNGV, per germline. Losses at the gene ends were 5 bases for V and 7 bases for J; bases not matched to a gene: 7. The CDR3 extends over 14 amino acids. CDR3 nucleotide sequence: TGTGCCAGCAGCCCCCCCGACAGGGCTGAAAAACTGTTTTTT. Translating it yields CASSPPDRAEKLFF.

The genes are TRBV30 and TRBJ1-2, with 9 positions matching TRBD1. In germline, CDR1 is GTSNPN, CDR2 SVGIG (reference sequence). This CDR3 contains 17 residues. The V segment lost 1 base and the J segment 1 base; nucleotides outside the gene matches: 10. CDR3 residues: CAWSAGNPGQGNYGYTF. The CDR3 region has the DNA TGTGCCTGGAGTGCCGGGAATCCGGGACAGGGTAACTATGGCTACACCTTC.

The rearrangement links TRBV6-6 to TRBJ2-7, with 7 bases identical to TRBD1. The germline CDR1 and CDR2 sequences are MNHNY and SVGAGI (reference sequence). The CDR3 is made up of 16 amino acids. Trimming took 0 bases from V and 4 from J; bases not matched to a gene: 9. The CDR3 protein is CASSYSNQGVGYEQYF. The CDR3 DNA follows: TGTGCCAGCAGTTACTCGAACCAGGGGGTCGGGTACGAGCAGTACTTC.

This rearrangement joins TRBV6-5 to TRBJ2-3; D is possibly TRBD1 (5 bases). V was cut by 6 bases and J by 4 bases, with 17 bases left in between. The CDR3 contains 15 residues. CDR1 is MNHEY and CDR2 is SVGAGI in the germline V gene. CDR3 sequence: CASSRTRTVSDTQYF. In DNA, the CDR3 is TGTGCCAGCAGCCGGACACGAACGGTGTCAGATACGCAGTATTTT.